Below, one TCR beta chain is given with its context. Its antigen is currently unknown. The data stem from a study of shared clonotypes between healthy human individuals. In the study overall: Sampling drew on donors who were a couple of women and a few men aged 18 to 49. Study findings and constraints: An expected dependence of interdonor clonotype sharing on sequencing depth was noted.

Each sample came from a Caucasian adult donor living in Nashville, Tennessee. Trimming took off 5 bases at V and 0 bases at J, with 13 bases between the two ends. This CDR3 has 15 residues. Germline CDR1 reads MDHEN; CDR2 reads SYDVKM. Clones were read by immunoSEQ multiplex PCR, and TCRdb kept only the in-frame ones, dropping some. Counted here are approximately 2.5 million clones, just over 90% occurring once; the ten biggest clones make up roughly 0.15%. The chain recombines TRBV28 with TRBJ1-1; D might be TRBD1 (5 bases). This receptor was obtained from a man aged 18 to 29 in good health. Sequenced sample: naive CD4+ T cells sorted from blood. Subset given: CD45RA+ positively selected. CDR3 sequence reads: CASSKQTVLNTEAFF. CDR3 nucleotide sequence: TGTGCCAGCAGTAAACAGACAGTCTTGAACACTGAAGCTTTCTTT.